This TCR beta chain is drawn from a study of control samples from healthy donors and cancer patients. Produced via immunoSEQ multiplex PCR; TCRdb's table is partial and in-frame only. The data contain 150,000 to 200,000 clones, around 89% of them singletons. Germline V gene sequence: CDR1 LNHDA, CDR2 SQIVND (reference sequence). Trimming stripped 2 bases from V and 7 bases from J, with 11 bases between. This CDR3 has 14 amino acids. The origin of this receptor is a woman between 45 and 60 years old in good health. Sequencing was done on a sample of blood. The chain couples TRBV19 to TRBJ2-2; TRBD2 is a possible D gene (6 bases). CDR3 nucleotides: TGTGCCAGTAGTATAATGGACTATCTCGGGGAGCTGTTTTTT. As protein: CASSIMDYLGELFF.